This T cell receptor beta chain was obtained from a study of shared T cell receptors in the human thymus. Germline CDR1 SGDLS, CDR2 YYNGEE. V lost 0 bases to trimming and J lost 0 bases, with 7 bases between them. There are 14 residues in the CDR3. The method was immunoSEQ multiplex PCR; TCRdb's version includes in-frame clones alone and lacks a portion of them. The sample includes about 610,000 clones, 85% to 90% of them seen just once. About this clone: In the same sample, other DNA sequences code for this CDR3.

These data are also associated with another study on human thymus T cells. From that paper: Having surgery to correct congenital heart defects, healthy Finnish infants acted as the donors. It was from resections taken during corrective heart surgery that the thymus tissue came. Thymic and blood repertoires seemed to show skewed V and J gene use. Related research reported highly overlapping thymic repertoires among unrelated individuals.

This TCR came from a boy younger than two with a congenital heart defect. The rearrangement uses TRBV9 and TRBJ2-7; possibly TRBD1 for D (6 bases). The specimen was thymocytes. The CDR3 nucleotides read TGTGCCAGCAGCGTAGGACAGGCCTCCTACGAGCAGTACTTC. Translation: CASSVGQASYEQYF. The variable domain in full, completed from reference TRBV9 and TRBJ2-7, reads DSGVTQTPKHLITATGQRVTLRCSPRSGDLSVYWYQQSLDQGLQFLIQYYNGEERAKGNILERFSAQQFPDLHSELNLSSLELGDSALYFCASSVGQASYEQYFGPGTRLTVT.